The source of this T cell receptor (beta chain) is a study of pediatric ulcerative colitis. This was a survey-level run. Generated by immunoSEQ multiplex PCR, the TCRdb table keeps only in-frame clones and is missing some. This table has 45,000 to 55,000 clones, around 76% appearing once. V was pared by 4 bases and J by 8 bases, with 8 bases of the junction left unmatched. Germline lookup yields CDR1 SGHRS and CDR2 YFSETQ. The CDR3 consists of 14 residues. One to two pinch biopsies were taken from the rectum during colonoscopy. The gene calls are TRBV5-1 and TRBJ1-2; TRBD1 agrees at 10 bases. The sequence was collected from a girl under 18 with moderate ulcerative colitis. Material for sequencing was gut tissue. DNA of the CDR3: TGCGCCAGCAGCCTGTCCGGGACAGGGGTCGGCTACACCTTC. It codes for CASSLSGTGVGYTF.